This TCR beta chain was sequenced for a study of T cells in Graves' hyperthyroidism and ophthalmopathy. The CDR3 is 14 residues long. J was trimmed by 5 bases and V by 4 bases; bases with no gene match: 6. Germline V gives CDR1 SQVTM, CDR2 ANQGSEA. Exclusion followed for patients with uncontrolled infection, other autoimmune disease, pregnancy or lactation. The CDR3 regions of TCR beta were amplified from RNA transcripts. HTBI primers were used for first-round RT-PCR of the TCR CDR3. TCRdb re-called the multiplex PCR reads with MiXCR, one entry per CDR3 protein. The sample comprises approximately 210,000 distinct CDR3 sequences, more than 15% of which are singletons, and under 65% rests with the top ten.

The chain couples TRBV29-1 to TRBJ1-1; TRBD1 aligns across 11 bases. The sample was blood. The clonotype comes from a man in his fifties or sixties with Graves' hyperthyroidism. The CDR3 spells CSVGRDRGGTEAFF. The CDR3, as DNA: TGCAGCGTTGGCCGGGACAGGGGGGGAACTGAAGCTTTCTTT.